This T cell receptor (beta chain) derives from a study of T-cell reconstitution after alpha-beta-depleted transplantation in children. Unique molecular identifiers were incorporated when the TCRbeta library was constructed. MiXCR, run by TCRdb on the PCR reads, gives a single entry per CDR3 protein. The table records about a million distinct CDR3 sequences, about 29% of them present only once. The trim removed 3 bases at V and 3 bases at J, leaving 9 bases unmatched. This CDR3 region has 16 residues. Germline V lookup: CDR1 MNHEY, CDR2 SMNVEV (reference sequence). The receptor was derived from a boy under three years old who had a stem cell transplant for SCID, so the T cells may come from the graft donor. The chain employs TRBV27 and TRBJ2-7, with 9 bases fitting TRBD1. The material was PBMCs, mostly from graft donor cells, obtained 360 days after TCRalphabeta/CD19-depleted stem cell transplant. Here the CDR3 reads CASSLTSRTGVYEQYF. In DNA, the CDR3 is TGTGCCAGCAGTTTGACGTCCCGGACAGGGGTCTACGAGCAGTACTTC.